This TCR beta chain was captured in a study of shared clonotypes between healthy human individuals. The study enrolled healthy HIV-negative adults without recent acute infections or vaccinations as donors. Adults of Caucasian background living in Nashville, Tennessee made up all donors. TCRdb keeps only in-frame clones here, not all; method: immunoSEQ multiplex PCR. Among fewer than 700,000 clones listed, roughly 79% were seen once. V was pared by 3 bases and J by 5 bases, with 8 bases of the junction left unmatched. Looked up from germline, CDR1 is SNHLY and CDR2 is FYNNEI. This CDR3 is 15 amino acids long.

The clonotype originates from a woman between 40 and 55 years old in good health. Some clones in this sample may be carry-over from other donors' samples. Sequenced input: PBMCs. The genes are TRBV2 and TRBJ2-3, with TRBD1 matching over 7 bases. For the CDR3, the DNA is TGTGCCAGCAGTGATTATGGGACAGCTTTAGATACGCAGTATTTT. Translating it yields CASSDYGTALDTQYF. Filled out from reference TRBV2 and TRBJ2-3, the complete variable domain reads EPEVTQTPSHQVTQMGQEVILRCVPISNHLYFYWYRQILGQKVEFLVSFYNNEISEKSEIFDDQFSVERPDGSNFTLKIRSTKLEDSAMYFCASSDYGTALDTQYFGPGTRLTVL.